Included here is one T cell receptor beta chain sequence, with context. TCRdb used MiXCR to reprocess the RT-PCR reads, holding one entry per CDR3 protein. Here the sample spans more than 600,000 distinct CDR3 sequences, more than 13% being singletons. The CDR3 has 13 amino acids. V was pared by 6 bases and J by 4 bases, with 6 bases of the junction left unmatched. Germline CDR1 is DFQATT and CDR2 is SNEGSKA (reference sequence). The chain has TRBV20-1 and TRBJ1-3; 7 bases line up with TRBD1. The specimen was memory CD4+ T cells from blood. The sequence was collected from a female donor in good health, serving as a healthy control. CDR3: CSAPTGVGNTIYF. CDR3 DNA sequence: TGCAGTGCACCTACAGGGGTAGGAAACACCATATATTTT.